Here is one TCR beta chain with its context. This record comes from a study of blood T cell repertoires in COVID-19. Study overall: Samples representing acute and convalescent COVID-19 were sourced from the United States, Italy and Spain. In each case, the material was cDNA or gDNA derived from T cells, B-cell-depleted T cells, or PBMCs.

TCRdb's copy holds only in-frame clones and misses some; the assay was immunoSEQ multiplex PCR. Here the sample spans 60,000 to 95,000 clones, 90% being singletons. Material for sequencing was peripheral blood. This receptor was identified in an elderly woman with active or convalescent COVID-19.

The CDR3 protein is CASSYPIYGYTF. As DNA, the CDR3 is TGTGCCAGCAGTTACCCAATCTATGGCTACACCTTC. This chain links TRBV6-2 or TRBV6-3 with TRBJ1-2; D is undetermined. CDR1 and CDR2 (germline): MNHEY, SVGEGT. The CDR3 extends over 12 amino acids. The germline V and J ends were trimmed by 2 bases and 4 bases, with 5 bases remaining between them.